This T cell receptor beta chain was recorded in a study of Ad26.COV2.S vaccination and SARS-CoV-2 variants. Sequenced by immunoSEQ multiplex PCR; TCRdb stores in-frame clones only, minus some. The sample has about 180,000 clones, around nine tenths seen once. In germline, CDR1 is MGHRA, CDR2 YSYEKL. The CDR3 extends over 13 amino acids. Trimming removed 7 bases from V and 2 bases from J, with 11 bases in between. V gene TRBV4-1 combines with J gene TRBJ1-1; no firm D call. Sample: peripheral blood, taken after recovery from COVID-19. The receptor was derived from a human donor who had recovered from COVID-19. CDR3 nucleotide sequence: TGCGCCAGCATCGAGGCTGGCAACACTGAAGCTTTCTTT. Protein product: CASIEAGNTEAFF.